A single sample is the source of the 20 T cell receptor beta chains below, sequenced in a study of response to subunit inactivated influenza vaccine. TCRdb redid the calling of the RT-PCR reads with MiXCR, one entry per CDR3 protein. Altogether over 400,000 distinct CDR3 sequences are present, roughly 11% being singletons, with the ten largest covering less than 15%. The specimen comprised PBMCs from blood, sampled roughly 48 days after vaccination. Receptor source: a man in his forties or fifties who received an inactivated influenza vaccine.

The genes are TRBV20-1 and TRBJ2-1; D may be TRBD1 (6 bases). The V gene's germline CDR1 is DFQATT and CDR2 SNEGSKA (reference sequence). There are 14 residues in the CDR3. The V and J ends lost 2 bases and 4 bases respectively, with 12 bases between them. The CDR3 region has the DNA TGCAGTGCTAGACTTGGGACACCTTACAATGAGCAGTTCTTC. Protein product: CSARLGTPYNEQFF.

This chain uses TRBV6-2 or TRBV6-3 with TRBJ2-7; 9 bases match TRBD2. The germline V gene encodes CDR1 MNHEY and CDR2 SVGEGT. V shed 7 bases, J shed 5 bases, and the junction held 15 bases outside the gene matches. The CDR3 runs to 16 residues. Written as DNA, the CDR3 is TGTGCCAGCATATCCTTCGTGCGGGAGGGCCTCCACGAGCAGTACTTC. Translating gives CASISFVREGLHEQYF.

This clonotype was seen a handful of times. The chain joins TRBV10-3 to TRBJ2-3; D is possibly TRBD2 (5 bases). Germline-derived CDR1 and CDR2 are ENHRY and SYGVKD. The length of the CDR3 is 10 residues. Trimming left V 10 bases short and J 3 bases short, with 5 bases between. CDR3 residues: CATGTDTQYF. The CDR3 nucleotides read TGTGCCACGGGGACAGATACGCAGTATTTT.

This clonotype was recorded a few times. This sequence joins TRBV7-2 and TRBJ2-1; 10 bases agree with TRBD2. Germline values: CDR1 SGHTA, CDR2 FQGNSA. There are 16 residues in the CDR3. The ends lost 5 bases at V and 6 bases at J; junction bases unmatched: 10. CDR3 loop: CASSIGRASGSNEQFF. CDR3 nucleotide sequence: TGTGCCAGCAGCATCGGTCGGGCTAGCGGGAGCAATGAGCAGTTCTTC.

CDR3: CASSSGTTRNYEQYF. The CDR3 DNA reads as TGTGCCAGCAGCTCCGGGACAACAAGGAACTACGAGCAGTACTTC. V and J are TRBV7-2 and TRBJ2-7, with D possibly TRBD1 on 6 matching bases. CDR3 length: 15 amino acids. V lost 4 bases and J lost 3, with 16 bases in between. Germline V gives CDR1 SGHTA, CDR2 FQGNSA.

The CDR3 loop is CASSFMGGELFF. In DNA, the CDR3 is TGTGCCAGCAGCTTCATGGGCGGGGAGCTGTTTTTT. This chain uses TRBV5-4 with TRBJ2-2; D is unresolved. The CDR3 loop spans 12 amino acids. Germline V CDR1 and CDR2: SGHNT, YYREEE (reference sequence). The V end lost 2 bases, the J end lost 7 bases, and 6 bases lay between the germline ends.

The V gene is TRBV20-1, the J gene TRBJ2-5, with 9 bases fitting TRBD2. CDR1 and CDR2 (germline): DFQATT, SNEGSKA (reference sequence). With V trimmed by 4 bases and J by 1 base, 4 bases remained unmatched. This CDR3 comprises 14 residues. DNA for the CDR3: TGCAGTGCTATATCAGCGGGGGGCCAAGAGACCCAGTACTTC. Its protein product is CSAISAGGQETQYF.

There are many counts of this clonotype. The CDR3 here is CASSARDSNTGELFF. The CDR3 region has the DNA TGTGCCAGCAGCGCCCGGGACAGTAACACCGGGGAGCTGTTTTTT. This sequence joins TRBV7-9 and TRBJ2-2; the match to TRBD1 covers 7 bases. Germline CDR1 is SEHNR and CDR2 is FQNEAQ (reference sequence). This CDR3 contains 15 residues. Germline trimming cut 5 bases from V and 2 bases from J; bases unmatched to any gene: 5.

In its sample, this clonotype was seen a few times. The chain is built from TRBV7-2 and TRBJ2-5, with D perhaps TRBD1 (5 bases). Between the trimmed V and J ends, which lost 5 bases and 4 bases, there was a span of 17 bases. Looked up from germline, CDR1 is SGHTA and CDR2 is FQGNSA. The CDR3 totals 15 residues. The CDR3 sequence is CASSPQGSIPETQYF. The CDR3 region has the DNA TGTGCCAGCAGCCCCCAGGGCTCAATCCCAGAGACCCAGTACTTC.

The V call is TRBV7-9, the J call TRBJ1-1; D is ambiguous. V gave up 6 bases and J gave up 3 bases, with 5 bases separating them. Germline lookup yields CDR1 SEHNR and CDR2 FQNEAQ (reference sequence). CDR3 length equals 11 residues. Here the CDR3 reads CASRFYTEAFF. The CDR3 DNA reads as TGTGCCAGCAGATTTTACACTGAAGCTTTCTTT. The whole variable domain, filled in from reference TRBV7-9 and TRBJ1-1, reads DTGVSQNPRHKITKRGQNVTFRCDPISEHNRLYWYRQTLGQGPEFLTYFQNEAQLEKSRLLSDRFSAERPKGSFSTLEIQRTEQGDSAMYLCASRFYTEAFFGQGTRLTVV.

This clonotype has just a few counts. A much larger clonotype is one base distant, so this may be a read error. CDR3 loop: CSLEEPGGVHYNEAFF. DNA for the CDR3: TGCAGCCTTGAAGAACCAGGGGGGGTCCATTATAATGAAGCTTTCTTT. The chain carries TRBV29-1 and TRBJ1-1, with 7 bases that match TRBD1. The length of the CDR3 is 16 residues. The germline gives CDR1 SQVTM, CDR2 ANQGSEA.

This clonotype has a count of ten or more. The chain combines TRBV20-1 with TRBJ2-7, with 11 bases that match TRBD1. CDR1 is DFQATT and CDR2 is SNEGSKA in the germline V gene (reference sequence). The CDR3 contains 14 residues. After removal of 5 bases from V and 3 bases from J, the junction contained 6 bases not matched to a gene. The CDR3 coding sequence is TGCAGTGCTCCTCGGACAGGGGGCATCTACGAGCAGTACTTC. Translating it yields CSAPRTGGIYEQYF.

This clonotype showed up just a few times. In DNA form, the CDR3 reads TGCAGCGTTGACCCCTCGTACAATGAGCAGTTCTTC. Its translation is CSVDPSYNEQFF. The chain couples TRBV29-1 to TRBJ2-1, with D unresolved. Germline V gene lookup returns CDR1 SQVTM and CDR2 ANQGSEA. The CDR3 runs 12 residues. Trimming stripped 3 bases from V and 4 bases from J, with 7 bases between.

CDR3 bases: TGCAGTGCTAGAGTTCCGGCTACGGGGGAGACCCAGTACTTC. Translating it yields CSARVPATGETQYF. The chain couples TRBV20-1 to TRBJ2-5; D possibly corresponds to TRBD2 (5 bases). CDR1 DFQATT and CDR2 SNEGSKA come from the germline V gene (reference sequence). V lost 1 base, J lost 5 bases, and 14 bases lay in between. This CDR3 has 14 amino acids.

This rearrangement joins TRBV12-3 or TRBV12-4 to TRBJ1-5, with TRBD1 matching 7 bases. With 6 bases clipped from V and 7 bases from J, the junction kept 3 bases outside the gene matches. The CDR3 runs 12 residues. DNA of the CDR3: TGTGCCAGCAGAGAACAGGGGCAGCCCCAGCATTTT. Its protein product is CASREQGQPQHF.

At least ten counts were recorded for this clonotype. The chain links TRBV20-1 to TRBJ2-2; 7 nucleotides match TRBD2. The CDR3 is 16 residues long. Germline V gene data show CDR1 as DFQATT and CDR2 as SNEGSKA (reference sequence). V lost 6 bases, J lost 3 bases, and 13 bases stayed unmatched. CDR3 residues: CSAWEGRRGDTGELFF. The CDR3 nucleotides read TGCAGTGCGTGGGAGGGACGTCGGGGGGACACCGGGGAGCTGTTTTTT.

The V gene is TRBV9, the J gene TRBJ2-3, with D tentatively TRBD2 (6 bases). V gave up 0 bases and J gave up 1 base, with 9 bases separating them. Germline loops: CDR1 SGDLS, CDR2 YYNGEE. The CDR3 sequence is 15 residues long. CDR3 in amino acids: CASSVEGTRTDTQYF. The CDR3 DNA reads as TGTGCCAGCAGCGTAGAGGGGACTCGCACAGATACGCAGTATTTT.

This clonotype has only a few counts. DNA of the CDR3: TGTGCCATCAGTGACCACGCAGCAGATACGCAGTATTTT. Protein: CAISDHAADTQYF. This chain joins TRBV10-3 and TRBJ2-3; D remains ambiguous. Trimming removed 3 bases from V and 4 bases from J, with 8 bases in between. The length of the CDR3 is 13 residues. The germline gives CDR1 ENHRY, CDR2 SYGVKD.

The V call is TRBV7-2, the J call TRBJ2-3; 10 bases match TRBD2. Per the germline V gene, CDR1 is SGHTA and CDR2 is FQGNSA. The CDR3 totals 17 residues. V gave up 5 bases and J gave up 3 bases; unmatched junction bases: 11. The CDR3 is CASSLGQREGPTDTQYF. The CDR3 DNA reads as TGTGCCAGCAGCCTCGGCCAGCGGGAGGGCCCTACAGATACGCAGTATTTT.

J is TRBJ2-2 and V is TRBV6-1; TRBD2 matches 7 bases. CDR3 length: 16 amino acids. From germline, CDR1 is MNHNS and CDR2 SASEGT. Unmatched junction bases numbered 10, after V lost 5 bases and J lost 4 bases. CDR3 sequence: CASSRSGTMGTGELFF. The CDR3 DNA reads TGTGCCAGCAGTCGCTCCGGGACTATGGGCACCGGGGAGCTGTTTTTT.